This T cell receptor (beta chain) appears in the sequencing data of a study of OX40 agonist ivuxolimab in advanced cancers. Across the whole study: Patients were dosed with the agonistic anti-OX40 (CD134) antibody ivuxolimab. Every 2 weeks, patients received ivuxolimab intravenously, dosed at 0.01 to 10 mg/kg. Patients were roughly 83% male with ages roughly 20 to 90, mean 60.

Cycle 7 day 1, cycle 4 day 1, and baseline were the timepoints at which blood was sampled. Germline V lookup: CDR1 MDHEN, CDR2 SYDVKM. The CDR3 covers 18 residues. Trimming removed 2 bases at V and 0 bases at J, with 17 bases between. Profiled with immunoSEQ multiplex PCR; TCRdb holds only in-frame clones, not every one. The top ten hold roughly 1.2% of the sample, which has about 61,000 clones, around 83% seen once. Sequencing used CD4+ or CD8+ T cells sorted from blood, obtained in a trial of the OX40 agonist ivuxolimab. The sequence derives from an adult with an advanced solid tumor such as melanoma, head and neck, liver or kidney cancer. The rearrangement joins TRBV28 to TRBJ1-5, with D possibly matching TRBD1 (5 bases). The CDR3 loop reads CASSLRGLELISNQPQHF. DNA for the CDR3: TGTGCCAGCAGTTTAAGGGGCCTAGAATTGATTAGCAATCAGCCCCAGCATTTT.